This T cell receptor beta chain emerged from a study of radiation and T cells in renal cell carcinoma. Overall study results and limits: From baseline, blood top tumor clonotypes peaked at 2 weeks post-radiation. Irradiated tumors had higher TCR clonality than control tumors.

Concerning this clone: Its specificity is unknown.

Assay: immunoSEQ multiplex PCR; the TCRdb copy retains only in-frame clones and omits some. The sample has under 20,000 clones, about 60% seen once. Regarding treatment: 15 Gy SBRT to primary tumor, nephrectomy 4 weeks later. Sample: tumor tissue, taken from a patient whose treatment included radiotherapy and nephrectomy. The TCR sequence derives from a woman in her seventies with renal cell carcinoma.

CDR3 sequence (DNA): TGTGCCTGGAGTGGAGATGGACAGCGCTATGGCTACACCTTC. This codes for CAWSGDGQRYGYTF. This chain connects TRBV30 to TRBJ1-2; possibly TRBD1 for D (6 bases). Trimming cost V 1 base and J 4 bases, with 13 bases left between them. From germline, CDR1 is GTSNPN and CDR2 SVGIG (reference sequence). The CDR3 length is 14 residues.